This TCR beta chain was sequenced in a study of blood T cell repertoires in COVID-19. Study-level background: Sources were T cells, B-cell-depleted T cells, or PBMCs; the material itself was cDNA or gDNA.

The V gene's germline CDR1 is LNHDA and CDR2 SQIVND (reference sequence). The CDR3 is 16 residues long. J lost 4 bases, V lost 3 bases, and 3 bases had no gene match. Generated by immunoSEQ multiplex PCR, the TCRdb table keeps only in-frame clones and is missing some. Of fewer than 150,000 clones in the sample, about 88% are singletons; the top ten hold 10% to 13%. This clonotype was sampled from a man aged 50 to 60 with active or convalescent COVID-19. The material sequenced was peripheral blood. V is TRBV19 and J is TRBJ2-3; 14 bases align to TRBD2. The CDR3 region is CASSMGTSGSADTQYF. For the CDR3, the DNA is TGTGCCAGTAGTATGGGGACTAGCGGGAGCGCAGATACGCAGTATTTT.